The 2 T cell receptor beta chains below all came from one sample that was sequenced in a study of blood T cell repertoires in COVID-19. Some clones are missing from TCRdb's copy, which holds only in-frame ones; the method was immunoSEQ multiplex PCR. The profile shows 50,000 to 60,000 clones, about 80% of them singletons. Sequenced input: peripheral blood. Receptors originate from an elderly man with COVID-19, enrolled during active disease.

V usage is TRBV2 and J usage is TRBJ1-3; D remains unclear. The CDR3 runs 13 residues. Germline V CDR1 and CDR2: SNHLY, FYNNEI. In DNA form, the CDR3 reads TGTGCTTTCCGAGGGCCTCCTGGAAACACCATATATTTT. As protein: CAFRGPPGNTIYF.

With respect to this clone: Other DNA sequences within the sample encode an identical CDR3. The J gene is TRBJ2-7, the V gene TRBV14; 7 bases align to TRBD1. The CDR3 contains 16 residues. Germline values: CDR1 SGHDN, CDR2 FVKESK. Losses at the gene ends were 3 bases for V and 5 bases for J; bases not matched to a gene: 13. CDR3: CASSQSKGAWRHEQYF. The CDR3 bases are TGTGCCAGCAGCCAGTCGAAGGGGGCATGGAGGCACGAGCAGTACTTC.